A selection of T cell receptor beta chains follows, all from one sample in a study of blood T cell repertoires in COVID-19. Using immunoSEQ multiplex PCR, the repertoire was profiled, and TCRdb retains in-frame clones only, with some absent. The data show some 150,000 clones, around 84% seen once. Sequences were obtained from peripheral blood. The receptors here all came from a woman aged 45-59 years in a cohort sampled during active or convalescent COVID-19. CDR3s include the opening cysteine and the closing phenylalanine or tryptophan. Each record gives: V gene, D gene, CDR3 length, clone size, J gene, CDR3 DNA, CDR3 protein. A D gene is named only where the DNA matches it firmly. A row's size may be missing; if present it is once, few, many or a size class.

TRBV12-3/TRBV12-4	.	11	.	TRBJ2-2	TGTGCCAGCAGTTTATCCCGTAGGCTGTTTTTT	CASSLSRRLFF
TRBV29-1	TRBD1	13	.	TRBJ1-5	TGCAGCGTCGCCCTGGGACAGTCTCAGCCCCAGCATTTT	CSVALGQSQPQHF
TRBV19	TRBD1	13	.	TRBJ1-6	TGTGCCAGTGGACAGGGCCTTAATTCACCCCTCCACTTT	CASGQGLNSPLHF
TRBV5-4	TRBD1	15	.	TRBJ2-2	TGTGCCAGCAGCATGACAGGGTTTGGTACCGGGGAGCTGTTTTTT	CASSMTGFGTGELFF
TRBV7-9	.	14	.	TRBJ2-7	TGTGCCAGCAGCTTCCTGGAGGGAGACTACGAGCAGTACTTC	CASSFLEGDYEQYF
TRBV7-8	.	20	few	TRBJ2-6	TGTGCCAGCAGCTTAAGAAGGATCGGGGTCCGAGGCTCTGGGGCCAACGTCCTGACTTTC	CASSLRRIGVRGSGANVLTF
TRBV19	.	14	.	TRBJ1-1	TGTGCCAGTAGTGTCGAGGGGGGGATCACTGAAGCTTTCTTT	CASSVEGGITEAFF
TRBV5-5	.	15	.	TRBJ2-7	TGTGCCAGCAGCTTGGGGGCGACTACTCGCGACGAGCAGTACTTC	CASSLGATTRDEQYF
TRBV10-2	TRBD2	14	.	TRBJ2-7	TGCGCCAGCATGGTGCGGGGGGGCTCCTACGAGCAGTACTTC	CASMVRGGSYEQYF
TRBV2	TRBD1	15	.	TRBJ2-2	TGTGCCAGCAGCGACTCACAGGGGGAAACCGGGGAGCTGTTTTTT	CASSDSQGETGELFF
TRBV12-3/TRBV12-4	.	12	.	TRBJ2-7	TGTGCCAGCAGCAAGCCCCCAGGCGAGCAGTACTTC	CASSKPPGEQYF
TRBV6-5	.	14	.	TRBJ2-2	TGTGCCAGCAGTTACGGGGACTTCACCGGGGAGCTGTTTTTT	CASSYGDFTGELFF
TRBV5-1	TRBD1	17	once	TRBJ2-2	TGCGCCAGCAGCTTGGGTAGGGGGCTCCCCAACACCGGGGAGCTGTTTTTT	CASSLGRGLPNTGELFF
TRBV29-1	.	13	.	TRBJ1-3	TGCAGCGGGATGCAGGGTGCTGGAAACACCATATATTTT	CSGMQGAGNTIYF
TRBV18	.	14	.	TRBJ2-1	TGTGCCAGCTCTCCCCGGACAGACTACAATGAGCAGTTCTTC	CASSPRTDYNEQFF
TRBV7-8	TRBD1	16	.	TRBJ1-4	TGTGCCAGCAGCCTACGCGGACAGGGCTTAAATGAAAAACTGTTTTTT	CASSLRGQGLNEKLFF
TRBV10-3	TRBD1	14	.	TRBJ1-2	TGTGCCAGCGGACAGGGCAATTTAAACTATGGCTACACCTTC	CASGQGNLNYGYTF